This T cell receptor (beta chain) was sequenced during a study of long-term antiretroviral therapy in people with HIV. Turning to this clone: The antigen is unknown.

The study's findings and limits: CDR3 lengths in HIV samples spanned a narrower range than controls. At every time point, clones expanded before ART dominated the repertoire. After ART, diversity increased yet remained lower than transplant donor controls.

Survey-level resolution applied to immunoSEQ assay v3.0. Samples were sequenced targeting roughly 35,000-50,000 T-cell genomes each. TCRdb's copy holds only in-frame clones and misses some; the assay was immunoSEQ multiplex PCR. In the table there are more than 10,000 clones, around 77% of which are singletons. CDR3 length equals 15 residues. The ends lost 5 bases at V and 7 bases at J; junction bases unmatched: 10. CDR1 is MNHEY and CDR2 is SVGAGI in the germline V gene. The rearrangement links TRBV6-5 to TRBJ1-5; 8 bases map to TRBD1. Source: unsorted PBMCs, taken 1.3 years after starting antiretroviral therapy. This TCR was sampled from a young woman with HIV. The chain's CDR3 is CASSLYVGQGQPQHF. CDR3 bases: TGTGCCAGCAGTCTATACGTCGGACAGGGACAGCCCCAGCATTTT.